Here is one T cell receptor beta chain with its context. What it binds is unknown. Given a much more abundant clone one base away, this may be a read error. Looked up from germline, CDR1 is WSHSY and CDR2 is SAAADI. The CDR3 consists of 12 residues. V gave up 2 bases and J gave up 7 bases, with 8 bases separating them. This entry belongs to a study of CD8+CD57+ T cells in acquired aplastic anemia. Study at large: The DNA of sorted CD4+ and CD8+ cells averaged around 3 ug. General observations from the study: Overlapping CD8+ CDR3 repertoires of patients and controls contained under 35 shared sequences. Between patients and controls, CD8+ Simpson's diversity did not vary significantly.

Genomic DNA acted as the template from which TCR beta VDJ combination and CDR3 sequence profiling were carried out. From the reads, TCRdb called clonotypes with MiXCR, one entry per CDR3 protein. Among approximately 160,000 distinct CDR3 sequences listed, more than 45% were seen once. Previously, flow cytometry had revealed CD8+CD57+ cell expansion in the patients chosen for sequencing. The sample was sorted CD4+, CD8+, or CD8+CD57+ T cells (not recorded which) from PBMCs. The chain couples TRBV10-2 to TRBJ2-5, with D unresolved. The TCR comes from a human donor with aplastic anemia. CDR3 in amino acids: CASSEPRATQYF. CDR3 nucleotides: TGCGCCAGCAGTGAGCCGCGCGCGACCCAGTACTTC.